This T cell receptor (beta chain) was sequenced during a study of beta chain features in type 1 diabetes. Study-wide context: Healthy donors and patients had similar age, gender and cell yields.

Points from the study as a whole: Shortening of TCRB CDR3s, moderate but significant, appeared in all four CD4+ subsets of Type 1 diabetes patients.

As for this clone: The antigen remains undetermined.

Reverse transcription of all isolated RNA meant that expressed TCRB transcripts were sequenced. The average read count of naive, central memory and regulatory T cell samples was about 3.57 million. Assay used: immunoSEQ multiplex PCR; TCRdb lists only in-frame clones, some missing. The repertoire has 500,000 to 650,000 clones, 9.5% to 15% of them found once; the top ten carry 0.095% to 0.15%. Germline trimming cut 7 bases from V and 4 bases from J; bases unmatched to any gene: 12. Per the germline V gene, CDR1 is SQVTM and CDR2 is ANQGSEA. The CDR3 loop spans 14 amino acids. Every donor had blood drawn once into heparin, roughly 0.11 L on average. Naive, central memory, regulatory and stem cell-like memory cells within the CD4+ compartment were sorted using CD45RO/CCR7/CD25/CD127/CD95/CD27.

The material sequenced was naive CD4+ T cells from blood. This TCR was recovered from a man aged 30 to 45 with type 1 diabetes. The chain employs TRBV29-1 and TRBJ2-7; 8 nucleotides agree with TRBD1. CDR3 bases: TGCAGCGCCGGACAGGGAGGTTCCTTTTACGAGCAGTACTTC. Residues: CSAGQGGSFYEQYF.